The next 28 T cell receptor beta chains were all read from a single sample in a study of blood T cell repertoires in COVID-19. TCRdb keeps only in-frame clones here, not all; method: immunoSEQ multiplex PCR. Of approximately 330,000 clones listed, 80% to 90% are singletons. Sequenced input: PBMCs or T cells enriched from blood (not recorded which). These TCRs come from a middle-aged woman with acute COVID-19.

This sequence joins TRBV5-1 and TRBJ2-5; 10 bases line up with TRBD1. The CDR3 is 15 amino acids. The ends lost 3 bases at V and 2 bases at J; junction bases unmatched: 4. Germline CDR1 reads SGHRS; CDR2 reads YFSETQ. DNA of the CDR3: TGCGCCAGCAGCTCCGGACAGGGGGGTCAAGAGACCCAGTACTTC. This encodes CASSSGQGGQETQYF.

This clone occurred a few times. The chain joins TRBV18 to TRBJ2-1, with a possible D match to TRBD1 (5 bases). This CDR3 spans 12 amino acids. Germline-derived CDR1 and CDR2 are KGHSH and LQKENI. The V end was cut by 6 bases, the J end by 7 bases, with 10 bases between. The CDR3 protein is CASSPKGNEQFF. The DNA of the CDR3 is TGTGCCAGCTCTCCAAAGGGGAATGAGCAGTTCTTC.

The rearrangement uses TRBV19 and TRBJ2-2; 7 nucleotides line up with TRBD2. Germline lookup yields CDR1 LNHDA and CDR2 SQIVND (reference sequence). The V gene end was trimmed by 6 bases and the J gene end by 5 bases; junction bases not matched to a gene: 6. The CDR3 spans 14 residues. CDR3 coding DNA: TGTGCCAGTAGAAGGGGTAGCGGGACCGGGGAGCTGTTTTTT. Translating gives CASRRGSGTGELFF. The full variable domain, rest sourced from reference TRBV19 and TRBJ2-2, is DGGITQSPKYLFRKEGQNVTLSCEQNLNHDAMYWYRQDPGQGLRLIYYSQIVNDFQKGDIAEGYSVSREKKESFPLTVTSAQKNPTAFYLCASRRGSGTGELFFGEGSRLTVL.

The chain joins TRBV11-2 to TRBJ2-1; D ambiguous. V was trimmed by 0 bases and J by 6 bases, leaving 6 bases between them. The CDR3 is 13 residues long. Looked up from germline, CDR1 is SGHAT and CDR2 is FQNNGV. The CDR3 reads CASSLERVNEQFF. Written as DNA, the CDR3 is TGTGCCAGCAGCTTAGAACGAGTCAATGAGCAGTTCTTC.

J is TRBJ2-3 and V is TRBV5-4; 9 nucleotides line up with TRBD1. There are 16 residues in the CDR3. Germline V gives CDR1 SGHNT, CDR2 YYREEE (reference sequence). Unmatched junction bases numbered 7, after V lost 3 bases and J lost 2 bases. CDR3 region: CASSSPGQGYTDTQYF. The CDR3 nucleotides are TGTGCCAGCAGCTCGCCGGGACAGGGATACACAGATACGCAGTATTTT.

V usage is TRBV29-1 and J usage is TRBJ2-7; 7 nucleotides match TRBD1. CDR3 length: 14 residues. The V and J ends lost 7 bases and 1 base, in that order; junction bases with no gene match: 10. CDR1 and CDR2 from the germline V gene are SQVTM and ANQGSEA. The CDR3 here is CSARQGDKSYEQYF. For the CDR3, the DNA is TGCAGCGCCCGGCAGGGGGACAAATCCTACGAGCAGTACTTC.

V and J are TRBV9 and TRBJ1-1; D might be TRBD1 (6 bases). The CDR3 sequence is 14 residues long. The V end lost 0 bases, the J end lost 3 bases, and 9 bases lay between the germline ends. Germline V gene data show CDR1 as SGDLS and CDR2 as YYNGEE. The CDR3 DNA reads as TGTGCCAGCAGCGTAGTGTCAGGGGACACTGAAGCTTTCTTT. Its translation: CASSVVSGDTEAFF.

The chain carries TRBV11-2 and TRBJ2-1, with 10 nucleotides matching TRBD2. There are 16 residues in the CDR3. J was trimmed by 10 bases and V by 4 bases; bases with no gene match: 13. Germline V gene lookup returns CDR1 SGHAT and CDR2 FQNNGV. The DNA of the CDR3 is TGTGCCAGCAGCTACTGGACTAGCGGAAAAGGAAGGGAGCAGTTCTTC. Translation gives CASSYWTSGKGREQFF.

The chain couples TRBV7-2 to TRBJ2-1, with 9 bases that match TRBD2. Trimming cost V 3 bases and J 4 bases; bases outside gene matches: 4. CDR1 and CDR2 (germline): SGHTA, FQGNSA. The CDR3 is 15 residues long. The CDR3 protein is CASSLTSGEYNEQFF. The CDR3 DNA sequence: TGTGCCAGCAGCTTGACTAGCGGAGAATACAATGAGCAGTTCTTC.

The rearrangement joins TRBV13 to TRBJ1-2, with D possibly TRBD1 on 5 matching bases. The ends were cut back, 6 bases at V and 7 bases at J, with 30 bases in the middle. This CDR3 comprises 18 residues. From germline, CDR1 is PRHDT and CDR2 FYEKMQ (reference sequence). The CDR3 loop reads CASRTSLDRSSLLGGYTF. The CDR3 DNA reads as TGTGCCAGCAGAACCTCCCTTGACAGAAGTAGCTTACTTGGTGGCTACACCTTC.

This chain connects TRBV3-1 (or the pseudogene TRBV3-2) to TRBJ2-3, with 10 bases fitting TRBD2. J was trimmed by 1 base and V by 1 base; bases with no gene match: 2. CDR1 is LGHDT and CDR2 is YNNKEL in the germline V gene (reference sequence). The CDR3 runs to 16 residues. CDR3 nucleotides: TGTGCCAGCAGCCAAGCCGGGACTAGCGGCACAGATACGCAGTATTTT. This translates into CASSQAGTSGTDTQYF.

The CDR3 here is CASSSNYVLSPGGYTF. The CDR3 nucleotides are TGTGCCAGCAGTAGCAACTACGTTCTTTCCCCGGGAGGCTACACCTTC. The V gene is TRBV25-1, the J gene TRBJ1-2; no clear D gene. The V gene's germline CDR1 is MGHDK and CDR2 SYGVNS. V lost 5 bases and J 8 bases, leaving 24 bases between the germline ends. This CDR3 comprises 16 residues.

The chain combines TRBV6-6 with TRBJ2-1, with D perhaps matching TRBD2 (5 bases). The CDR3 is made up of 15 amino acids. Germline lookup yields CDR1 MNHNY and CDR2 SVGAGI (reference sequence). The V end was cut by 2 bases, the J end by 3 bases, with 11 bases between. The CDR3, as DNA: TGTGCCAGCAGTTACGTCCAGCGGAGCTACAATGAGCAGTTCTTC. Translating it yields CASSYVQRSYNEQFF.

This sequence joins TRBV5-5 and TRBJ2-5, with D possibly matching TRBD1 (5 bases). V shed 0 bases and J shed 1 base, with 7 bases lying between them. Looked up from germline, CDR1 is SGHKS and CDR2 is YYEKEE (reference sequence). CDR3 length equals 14 residues. CDR3 coding DNA: TGTGCCAGCAGCTTGGCCAGGGCCCAAGAGACCCAGTACTTC. This gives the protein CASSLARAQETQYF.

The CDR3 DNA reads as TGTGCCAGCAGTGACGGACAGGATTATCAGCCCCAGCATTTT. Residues: CASSDGQDYQPQHF. The chain employs TRBV6-6 and TRBJ1-5; 7 nucleotides match TRBD1. This CDR3 has 14 amino acids. V shed 5 bases and J 5 bases; nucleotides not matched to a gene: 6. The germline V gene has CDR1 MNHNY and CDR2 SVGAGI (reference sequence).

This CDR3 reads CASSFSAGAFSRPNTEAFF. The DNA for the CDR3 is TGTGCCAGCAGCTTTTCGGCAGGGGCCTTCTCCAGACCCAACACTGAAGCTTTCTTT. V usage is TRBV13 and J usage is TRBJ1-1; D is perhaps TRBD1 (6 bases). V was cut by 3 bases and J by 2 bases, with 25 bases left in between. Germline CDR1 PRHDT, CDR2 FYEKMQ (reference sequence). The CDR3 spans 19 residues.

The chain couples TRBV12-3 or TRBV12-4 to TRBJ2-4; D call uncertain. The CDR3 has 12 amino acids. V lost 4 bases to trimming and J lost 7 bases, with 8 bases between them. The CDR3 DNA follows: TGTGCCAGCAGTTCTTCCGGGAACATTCAGTACTTC. As protein: CASSSSGNIQYF.

This chain joins TRBV28 and TRBJ1-1; D is ambiguous. CDR3 length: 13 amino acids. The germline V gene encodes CDR1 MDHEN and CDR2 SYDVKM. The ends were cut back, 2 bases at V and 5 bases at J, with 9 bases in the middle. DNA of the CDR3: TGTGCCAGCAGTTTAGAGGCCGGGACTGAAGCTTTCTTT. It is translated as CASSLEAGTEAFF.

This chain joins TRBV25-1 and TRBJ1-1; 9 positions match TRBD1. With V trimmed by 3 bases and J by 6 bases, 17 bases remained unmatched. Germline V CDR1 and CDR2: MGHDK, SYGVNS. The CDR3 covers 18 residues. CDR3 in amino acids: CASSDFGSLLGQGSEAFF. The CDR3 DNA follows: TGTGCCAGCAGTGATTTCGGTTCTCTCCTCGGACAGGGGTCTGAAGCTTTCTTT.

The V call is TRBV4-2, the J call TRBJ1-4; the match to TRBD1 covers 8 bases. Germline CDR1 LGHNA, CDR2 YNFKEQ. V lost 0 bases and J lost 8; bases outside the gene matches: 8. CDR3 size: 16 residues. The CDR3 coding sequence is TGTGCCAGCAGCCAAGATATTCCAGGGGGCGGAGAAAAACTGTTTTTT. This sequence encodes CASSQDIPGGGEKLFF.

CDR3 nucleotides: TGTGCCAGCAGCCCCCAGAACCAATCACCCCTCCACTTT. It is translated as CASSPQNQSPLHF. The V call is TRBV9, the J call TRBJ1-6; D is undetermined. V was pared by 4 bases and J by 10 bases, with 12 bases between. Germline CDR1 reads SGDLS; CDR2 reads YYNGEE. This CDR3 region has 13 residues.

The chain is built from TRBV7-8 and TRBJ2-7; 9 positions match TRBD2. In germline, CDR1 is SGHVS, CDR2 FQNEAQ. The CDR3 spans 16 residues. Trimming took 5 bases from V and 4 from J; bases not matched to a gene: 12. CDR3 DNA sequence: TGTGCCAGCAGCCCGGGGGGGCTAGCGGGAATATACGAGCAGTACTTC. Amino acid sequence: CASSPGGLAGIYEQYF.

CDR3 in DNA: TGTGCCAGTGGGACTAGCGGGAACACCGGGGAGCTGTTTTTT. Translating gives CASGTSGNTGELFF. The V and J genes are TRBV19 and TRBJ2-2, with TRBD2 identical over 11 bases. With V trimmed by 8 bases and J by 1 base, 0 bases remained unmatched. Germline CDR1 is LNHDA and CDR2 is SQIVND (reference sequence). There are 14 residues in the CDR3.

This chain links TRBV18 with TRBJ1-1; D perhaps matches TRBD1 (5 bases). V dropped 4 bases and J dropped 1 base, with 19 bases sitting between them. The V gene's germline CDR1 is KGHSH and CDR2 LQKENI. CDR3 length: 17 amino acids. CDR3 protein: CASSLSMGSGKNTEAFF. CDR3 sequence (DNA): TGTGCCAGCTCACTATCCATGGGGTCAGGGAAGAACACTGAAGCTTTCTTT. The full variable domain, rest sourced from reference TRBV18 and TRBJ1-1, is NAGVMQNPRHLVRRRGQEARLRCSPMKGHSHVYWYRQLPEEGLKFMVYLQKENIIDESGMPKERFSAEFPKEGPSILRIQQVVRGDSAAYFCASSLSMGSGKNTEAFFGQGTRLTVV.

V and J are TRBV5-1 and TRBJ2-7; D tentatively fits TRBD1 or TRBD2 (10 bases each). V lost 1 base and J 1 base, leaving 33 bases between the germline ends. The CDR3 is 22 amino acids. Germline V gene sequence: CDR1 SGHRS, CDR2 YFSETQ. CDR3 bases: TGCGCCAGCAGCTTGTTGGACAGGGGGAGATCTACTAGCGGGAAGAGGTCCTACGAGCAGTACTTC. Translated: CASSLLDRGRSTSGKRSYEQYF. Variable domain in full (rest from reference TRBV5-1 and TRBJ2-7): KAGVTQTPRYLIKTRGQQVTLSCSPISGHRSVSWYQQTPGQGLQFLFEYFSETQRNKGNFPGRFSGRQFSNSRSEMNVSTLELGDSALYLCASSLLDRGRSTSGKRSYEQYFGPGTRLTVT.

This clone occurred once. The chain is built from TRBV7-6 and TRBJ2-3; 7 bases are a match to TRBD1. V shed 1 base and J 5 bases; nucleotides not matched to a gene: 6. This CDR3 contains 15 residues. Germline CDR1 is SGHVS and CDR2 is FNYEAQ. The CDR3 DNA reads TGTGCCAGCAGCTTAGAGGCAGGGGGACAAGATACGCAGTATTTT. Its protein is CASSLEAGGQDTQYF.

This clone was counted a few times. V gene TRBV28 combines with J gene TRBJ2-2; TRBD2 agrees at 8 bases. Germline V gene lookup returns CDR1 MDHEN and CDR2 SYDVKM. V shed 5 bases and J 4 bases; nucleotides not matched to a gene: 18. The CDR3 extends over 19 amino acids. The CDR3 here is CASSPLLVREGRSTGELFF. DNA of the CDR3: TGTGCCAGCAGTCCATTATTGGTCCGGGAGGGCCGGTCCACCGGGGAGCTGTTTTTT. Looking up the rest from reference TRBV28 and TRBJ2-2 gives the full variable domain: DVKVTQSSRYLVKRTGEKVFLECVQDMDHENMFWYRQDPGLGLRLIYFSYDVKMKEKGDIPEGYSVSREKKERFSLILESASTNQTSMYLCASSPLLVREGRSTGELFFGEGSRLTVL.

The rearrangement joins TRBV7-2 to TRBJ2-3, with D perhaps matching TRBD2 (5 bases). The CDR3 has 16 amino acids. Germline loops: CDR1 SGHTA, CDR2 FQGNSA. Trimming took off 2 bases at V and 1 base at J, with 13 bases between the two ends. The CDR3 sequence: CASSLILARGTDTQYF. The CDR3 DNA is TGTGCCAGCAGCTTAATTTTGGCGAGGGGCACAGATACGCAGTATTTT.